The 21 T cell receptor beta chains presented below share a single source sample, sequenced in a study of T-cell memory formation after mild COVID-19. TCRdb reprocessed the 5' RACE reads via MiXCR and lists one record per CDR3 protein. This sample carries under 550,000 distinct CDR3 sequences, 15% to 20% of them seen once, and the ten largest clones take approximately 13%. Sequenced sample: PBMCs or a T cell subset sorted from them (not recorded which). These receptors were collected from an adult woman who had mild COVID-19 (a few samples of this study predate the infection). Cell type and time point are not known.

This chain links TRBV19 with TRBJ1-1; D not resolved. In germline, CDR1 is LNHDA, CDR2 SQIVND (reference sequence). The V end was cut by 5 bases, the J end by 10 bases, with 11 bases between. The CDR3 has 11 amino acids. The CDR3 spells CASSYSATAFF. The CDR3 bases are TGTGCCAGTAGTTACAGCGCGACAGCTTTCTTT.

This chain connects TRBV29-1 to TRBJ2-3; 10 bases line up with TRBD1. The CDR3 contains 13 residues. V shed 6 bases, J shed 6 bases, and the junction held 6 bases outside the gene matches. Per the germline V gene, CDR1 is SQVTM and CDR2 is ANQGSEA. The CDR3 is CSVIDRGRDTQYF. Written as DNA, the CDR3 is TGCAGCGTCATCGACAGGGGGCGGGATACGCAGTATTTT.

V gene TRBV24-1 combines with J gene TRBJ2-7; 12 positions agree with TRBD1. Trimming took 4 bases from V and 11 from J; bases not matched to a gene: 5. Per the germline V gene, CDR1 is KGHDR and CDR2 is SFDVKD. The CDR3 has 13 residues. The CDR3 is CATSEGTGGTEYF. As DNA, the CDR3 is TGTGCCACCAGTGAGGGGACAGGGGGCACCGAGTACTTC.

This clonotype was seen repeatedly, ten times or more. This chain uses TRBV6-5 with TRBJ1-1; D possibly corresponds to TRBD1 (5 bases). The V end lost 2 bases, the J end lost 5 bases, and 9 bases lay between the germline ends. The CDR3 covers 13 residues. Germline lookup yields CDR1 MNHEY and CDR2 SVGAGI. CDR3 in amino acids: CASSYRGHTEAFF. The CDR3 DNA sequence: TGTGCCAGCAGTTACAGGGGCCATACTGAAGCTTTCTTT.

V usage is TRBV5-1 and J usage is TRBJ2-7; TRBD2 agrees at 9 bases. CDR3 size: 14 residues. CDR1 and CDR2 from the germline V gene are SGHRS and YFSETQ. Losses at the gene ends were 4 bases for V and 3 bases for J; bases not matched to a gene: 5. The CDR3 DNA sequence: TGCGCCAGCAGCCCTAGCGGGAATAACTACGAGCAGTACTTC. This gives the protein CASSPSGNNYEQYF.

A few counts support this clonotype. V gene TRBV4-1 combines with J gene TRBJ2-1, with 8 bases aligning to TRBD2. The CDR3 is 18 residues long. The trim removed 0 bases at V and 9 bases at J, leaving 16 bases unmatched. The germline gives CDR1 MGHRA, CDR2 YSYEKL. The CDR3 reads CASSQEEGPVGTRSEQFF. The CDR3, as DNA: TGCGCCAGCAGCCAAGAGGAAGGGCCCGTAGGGACTAGGTCTGAGCAGTTCTTC.

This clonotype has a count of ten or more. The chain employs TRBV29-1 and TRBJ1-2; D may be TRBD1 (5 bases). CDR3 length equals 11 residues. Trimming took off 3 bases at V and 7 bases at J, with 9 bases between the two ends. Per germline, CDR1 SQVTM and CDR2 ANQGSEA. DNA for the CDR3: TGCAGCGTTGATGCGAGGGGTGGCTACACCTTC. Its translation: CSVDARGGYTF.

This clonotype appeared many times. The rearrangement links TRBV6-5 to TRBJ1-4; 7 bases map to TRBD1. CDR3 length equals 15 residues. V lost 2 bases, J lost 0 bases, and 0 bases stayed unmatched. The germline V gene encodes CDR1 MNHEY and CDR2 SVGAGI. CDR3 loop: CASSYGTATNEKLFF. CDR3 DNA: TGTGCCAGCAGTTACGGGACAGCAACTAATGAAAAACTGTTTTTT.

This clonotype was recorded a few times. For the CDR3, the DNA is TGTGCCATCAGTACCCCGGGACAGGGGAACTATGGCTACACCTTC. The encoded protein is CAISTPGQGNYGYTF. This chain links TRBV10-3 with TRBJ1-2; 10 bases are shared with TRBD1. The CDR3 has 15 amino acids. In germline, CDR1 is ENHRY, CDR2 SYGVKD. With 5 bases clipped from V and 2 bases from J, the junction kept 5 bases outside the gene matches.

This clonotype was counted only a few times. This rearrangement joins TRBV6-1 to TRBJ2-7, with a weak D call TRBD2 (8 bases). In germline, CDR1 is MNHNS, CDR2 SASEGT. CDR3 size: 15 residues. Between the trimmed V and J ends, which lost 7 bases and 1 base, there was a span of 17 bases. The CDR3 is CASKLAGQYSYEQYF. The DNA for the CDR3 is TGTGCCAGCAAATTAGCGGGACAGTATTCCTACGAGCAGTACTTC.

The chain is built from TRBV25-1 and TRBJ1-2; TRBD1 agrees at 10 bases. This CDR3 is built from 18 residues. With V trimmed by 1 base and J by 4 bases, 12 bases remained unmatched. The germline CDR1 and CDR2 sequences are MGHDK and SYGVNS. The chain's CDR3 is CASSESPGQGPSGYGYTF. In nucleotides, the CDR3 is TGTGCCAGCAGTGAATCTCCGGGACAGGGGCCTTCGGGCTATGGCTACACCTTC.

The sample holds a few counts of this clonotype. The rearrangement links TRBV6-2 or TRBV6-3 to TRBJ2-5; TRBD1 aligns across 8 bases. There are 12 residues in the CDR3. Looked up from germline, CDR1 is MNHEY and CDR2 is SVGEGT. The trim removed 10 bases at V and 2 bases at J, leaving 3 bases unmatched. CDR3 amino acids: CATGTGQETQYF. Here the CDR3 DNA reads TGTGCCACTGGGACAGGACAAGAGACCCAGTACTTC.

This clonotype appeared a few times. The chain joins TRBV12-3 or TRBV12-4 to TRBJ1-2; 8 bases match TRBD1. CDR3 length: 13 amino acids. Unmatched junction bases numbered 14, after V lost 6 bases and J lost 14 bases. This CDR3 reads CASSPSTGTGNTF. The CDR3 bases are TGTGCCAGCAGCCCCTCCACCGGGACAGGCAATACCTTC.

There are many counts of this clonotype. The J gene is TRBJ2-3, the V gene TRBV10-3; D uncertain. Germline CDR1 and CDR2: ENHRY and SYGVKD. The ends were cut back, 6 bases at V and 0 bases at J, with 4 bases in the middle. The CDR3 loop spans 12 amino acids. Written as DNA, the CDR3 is TGTGCCATCAGGGGGAGCACAGATACGCAGTATTTT. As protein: CAIRGSTDTQYF.

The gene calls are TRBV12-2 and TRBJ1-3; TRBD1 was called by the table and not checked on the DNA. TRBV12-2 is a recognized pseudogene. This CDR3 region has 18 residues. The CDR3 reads CASRFCPPDRNVGNTIYF. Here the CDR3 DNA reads TGTGCAAGTCGCTTTTGTCCCCCGGACAGGAACGTTGGAAACACCATATATTTT.

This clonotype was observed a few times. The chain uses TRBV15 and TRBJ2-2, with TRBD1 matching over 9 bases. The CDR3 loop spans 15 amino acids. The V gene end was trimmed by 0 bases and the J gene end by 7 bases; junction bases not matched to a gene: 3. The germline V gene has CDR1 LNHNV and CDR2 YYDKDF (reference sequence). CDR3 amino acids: CATSRDTGGSGELFF. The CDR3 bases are TGTGCCACCAGCAGAGATACAGGGGGCAGCGGGGAGCTGTTTTTT.

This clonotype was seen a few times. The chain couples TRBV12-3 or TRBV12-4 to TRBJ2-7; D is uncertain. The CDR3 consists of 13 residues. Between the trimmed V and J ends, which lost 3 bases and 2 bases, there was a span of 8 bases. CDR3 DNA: TGTGCCAGCAGTTTCGGCACAACCTACGAGCAGTACTTC. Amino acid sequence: CASSFGTTYEQYF.

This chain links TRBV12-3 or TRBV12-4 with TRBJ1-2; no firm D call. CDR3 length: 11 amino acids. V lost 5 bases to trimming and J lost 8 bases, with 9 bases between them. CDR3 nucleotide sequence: TGTGCCAGCAGTCTCAAAAGCGGCTACACCTTC. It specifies CASSLKSGYTF.

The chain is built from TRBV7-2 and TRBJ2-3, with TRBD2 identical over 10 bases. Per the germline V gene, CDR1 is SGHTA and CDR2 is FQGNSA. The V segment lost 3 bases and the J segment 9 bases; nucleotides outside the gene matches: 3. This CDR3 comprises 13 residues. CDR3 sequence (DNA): TGTGCCAGCAGCTTCCATAGCGGGGGGACGCAGTATTTT. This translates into CASSFHSGGTQYF.

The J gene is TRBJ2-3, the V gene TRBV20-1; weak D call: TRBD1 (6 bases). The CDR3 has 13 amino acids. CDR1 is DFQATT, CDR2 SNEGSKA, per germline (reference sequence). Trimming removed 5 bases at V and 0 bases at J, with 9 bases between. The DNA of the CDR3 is TGCAGTGCTGTGACAGGAAGCACAGATACGCAGTATTTT. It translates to CSAVTGSTDTQYF.

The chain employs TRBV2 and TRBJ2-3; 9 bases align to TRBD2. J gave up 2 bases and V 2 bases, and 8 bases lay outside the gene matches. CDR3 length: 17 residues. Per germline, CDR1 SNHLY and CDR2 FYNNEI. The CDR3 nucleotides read TGTGCCAGCAGTGAATGGGGGCTAGCGGGGATCACAGATACGCAGTATTTT. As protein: CASSEWGLAGITDTQYF.